These T cell receptor beta chains were read from a single sample in a study of T cells after yellow fever vaccination. Using its own MiXCR run on the 5' RACE reads, TCRdb lists one record per CDR3 protein. Among about 340,000 distinct CDR3 sequences listed, roughly an eighth were seen once. The material sequenced was CD4+ T cells sorted from PBMCs, taken 15 days after the yellow fever booster vaccination. The origin of the receptors is a man between 18 and 35 years old who received the YFV17D yellow fever vaccine. Each CDR3 is given with its conserved first and last residue. The D gene is left open where the match is weak. Clone size appears in some rows only: once, few, many, or a class for an expanded clone.

TRBD1 TRBJ1-4 few TRBV20-1 14 TGCAGTGCTGCCACTTCAGGGGGCGCGGAAAAACTGTTTTTT CSAATSGGAEKLFF
TRBD2 TRBJ2-3 few TRBV6-6 16 TGTGCCAGCAGTTCCGGACTAGCGGATCTTCCGGATACGCAGTATTTT CASSSGLADLPDTQYF
. TRBJ2-1 . TRBV24-1 16 TGTGCCACCAGTGATTTGCACCCCGCTAAGAGGGATGAGCAGTTCTTC CATSDLHPAKRDEQFF
. TRBJ1-6 few TRBV12-3/TRBV12-4 11 TGTGCCAGCAGTCTATTTTCACCCCTCCACTTT CASSLFSPLHF
. TRBJ2-4 . TRBV10-3 15 TGTGCCATCAGTGATAGGATTTTGGGGGAAAACATTCAGTACTTC CAISDRILGENIQYF
. TRBJ2-7 . TRBV9 14 TGTGCCAGCACCCTGAGGGACACCTCCTACGAGCAGTACTTC CASTLRDTSYEQYF
TRBD2 TRBJ2-7 . TRBV4-2 15 TGTGCCAGCAGCCAAAACCCTAGCGGCACCTACGAGCAGTACTTC CASSQNPSGTYEQYF
. TRBJ2-5 . TRBV7-2 14 TGTGCCAGCAGCCCAAGAAGGGACGGGGAGACCCAGTACTTC CASSPRRDGETQYF
. TRBJ2-6 . TRBV2 15 TGTGCCAGCAGAGTACAGGGCTCTGGGGCCAACGTCCTGACTTTC CASRVQGSGANVLTF
TRBD1 TRBJ1-2 . TRBV19 14 TGTGCCAGTAGGGGACAGGGATCTAACTATGGCTACACCTTC CASRGQGSNYGYTF
. TRBJ2-3 . TRBV4-3 15 TGCGCCAGCAGCCAAGGTCCCAACGAGGCGGATACGCAGTATTTT CASSQGPNEADTQYF
. TRBJ1-1 many TRBV3-1 14 TGTGCCAGCAGCCAAGGACAGCCGAACACTGAAGCTTTCTTT CASSQGQPNTEAFF
. TRBJ1-2 . TRBV3-1 14 TGTGCCAGCAGCCAAGATCTAGCCGGGGATGGCTACACCTTC CASSQDLAGDGYTF
TRBD2 TRBJ2-3 few TRBV4-3 18 TGCGCCAGCAGCCAAGGGGGACTAGCGGGGGCCTCCACAGATACGCAGTATTTT CASSQGGLAGASTDTQYF
. TRBJ1-6 . TRBV7-9 12 TGTGCCAGCAGCTCCCGCCCAGGTCCCCTCCACTTT CASSSRPGPLHF
TRBD2 TRBJ2-1 . TRBV5-1 15 TGCGCCAGCAGGATAATAGCGGGGGGCTCGGCTGAGCAGTTCTTC CASRIIAGGSAEQFF
. TRBJ2-7 . TRBV19 13 TGTGCCAGTAGGGCCGACACCTCCTACGAGCAGTACTTC CASRADTSYEQYF
. TRBJ2-5 few TRBV4-3 16 TGCGCCAGCAGCCAAGATACGAATAAGAGGGTGGAGACCCAGTACTTC CASSQDTNKRVETQYF
. TRBJ2-1 many TRBV5-1 14 TGCGCCAGCAGCTTGGCCGACTCGGGACGGGAGCAGTTCTTC CASSLADSGREQFF
TRBD2 TRBJ2-6 . TRBV6-2/TRBV6-3 18 TGTGCCAGCAGCTATGGACTAGCGGGGAGCTCTGGGGCCAACGTCCTGACTTTC CASSYGLAGSSGANVLTF
. TRBJ1-6 . TRBV20-1 15 TGCAGTGCTAGACCCTTGCTTTTGACTGGGTCACCCCTCCACTTT CSARPLLLTGSPLHF
. TRBJ2-2 . TRBV2 14 TGTGCCAGCAGTTGGACGACGAACACCGGGGAGCTGTTTTTT CASSWTTNTGELFF
TRBD1 TRBJ2-7 . TRBV5-6 14 TGTGCCAGCAGCTACGGGACAGAAGATTACGAGCAGTACTTC CASSYGTEDYEQYF
. TRBJ2-5 few TRBV5-4 14 TGTGCCAGCAGCTCACAACAGGGAGGAGAGACCCAGTACTTC CASSSQQGGETQYF
. TRBJ1-3 many TRBV29-1 13 TGCAGCGTTGCCGAGGACGACAGAAACACCATATATTTT CSVAEDDRNTIYF
. TRBJ1-4 few TRBV5-1 13 TGCGCCAGCAGCTTGGCTCGGAGTGAAAAACTGTTTTTT CASSLARSEKLFF
TRBD2 TRBJ2-2 few TRBV7-6 16 TGTGCCAGCAGCTTAGAAGGCGGGGGGGCTACCGGGGAGCTGTTTTTT CASSLEGGGATGELFF
. TRBJ2-2 few TRBV7-9 14 TGTGCCAGCAGCGGCCGGGTCCTAACCGGGGAGCTGTTTTTT CASSGRVLTGELFF
TRBD2 TRBJ2-1 few TRBV20-1 16 TGCAGTGCTAGAGGCCTTCTAGCGGGGGGTTTCAATGAGCAGTTCTTC CSARGLLAGGFNEQFF
. TRBJ1-6 many TRBV6-5 16 TGTGCCAGCAGTAAACAGGGTTTAATCGAGAATTCACCCCTCCACTTT CASSKQGLIENSPLHF
. TRBJ2-2 . TRBV7-2 16 TGTGCCAGCAGCTTAGTCGTCGGGGGTCCCACCGGGGAGCTGTTTTTT CASSLVVGGPTGELFF
. TRBJ2-5 . TRBV18 13 TGTGCCAGCTCACCAACCACTGGAGAGACCCAGTACTTC CASSPTTGETQYF
. TRBJ2-2 few TRBV7-2 12 TGTGCCAGCAGCCATAGCTCCGGGGAGCTGTTTTTT CASSHSSGELFF
TRBD1 TRBJ1-6 many TRBV20-1 14 TGCAGTGCTAGCGACAGTGACAGGGCTTCACCCCTCCACTTT CSASDSDRASPLHF
. TRBJ1-6 few TRBV18 14 TGTGCCAGCTCACCAAGACAGCCTAATTCACCCCTCCACTTT CASSPRQPNSPLHF
. TRBJ1-1 . TRBV6-5 17 TGTGCCAGCAGTTACTCGACTTATCGGGCTCTGAACACTGAAGCTTTCTTT CASSYSTYRALNTEAFF
TRBD1 TRBJ2-3 few TRBV4-2 16 TGTGCCAGCAGCCAAGAACAGGGGGGAACAGGAGATACGCAGTATTTT CASSQEQGGTGDTQYF
TRBD1 TRBJ2-2 . TRBV5-1 17 TGCGCCAGCAGCCCTAACTCGGGACAGGGCGGATCCGGGGAGCTGTTTTTT CASSPNSGQGGSGELFF
TRBD2 TRBJ2-3 few TRBV6-5 16 TGTGCCAGCAGTTACTCCGGGACTAGTGGCGCAGATACGCAGTATTTT CASSYSGTSGADTQYF
TRBD1 TRBJ1-2 few TRBV6-5 15 TGTGCCAGCAGTTACTCAAGACAGGGGGTCTATGGCTACACCTTC CASSYSRQGVYGYTF
. TRBJ2-4 . TRBV7-2 13 TGTGCCAGCAGCCCCGGGACACAAAACATTCAGTACTTC CASSPGTQNIQYF
TRBD1 TRBJ1-6 . TRBV9 16 TGTGCCAGCAGCGGAGGGGGCGCGGGGGGGAAATCACCCCTCCACTTT CASSGGGAGGKSPLHF
. TRBJ2-5 . TRBV4-3 15 TGCGCCAGCAGCCAAGATGTCACGGGTGCGTTTACCCAGTACTTC CASSQDVTGAFTQYF
. TRBJ1-6 . TRBV12-3/TRBV12-4 16 TGTGCCAGCAGTTTAGGCCCAAAGGCCTATAATTCACCCCTCCACTTT CASSLGPKAYNSPLHF
. TRBJ2-1 . TRBV5-1 14 TGCGCCAGCAGCCCCAACGACCCGTACAATGAGCAGTTCTTC CASSPNDPYNEQFF
TRBD1 TRBJ1-1 many TRBV6-5 15 TGTGCCAGCAGTTACACCGGACAGGGGAACACTGAAGCTTTCTTT CASSYTGQGNTEAFF
TRBD1 TRBJ2-6 many TRBV15 18 TGTGCCACCAGCAGAGGTTCAGGGGGAAACTCTGGGGCCAACGTCCTGACTTTC CATSRGSGGNSGANVLTF
. TRBJ1-2 few TRBV21-1 18 TGTGCCAGCAGCCCCCGGCCAACAAAGGGGTCAGCTAACTATGGCTACACCTTC CASSPRPTKGSANYGYTF
. TRBJ1-1 . TRBV2 12 TGTGCCGCCCAGACAGGATTGACTGAAGCTTTCTTT CAAQTGLTEAFF
. TRBJ1-5 few TRBV6-1 14 TGTGCCAGCAGTAAGGACGGTAGCAATCAGCCCCAGCATTTT CASSKDGSNQPQHF
TRBD2 TRBJ2-7 . TRBV12-3/TRBV12-4 14 TGTGCCAGCACCGGGACTAGGTCCTCCTACGAGCAGTACTTC CASTGTRSSYEQYF
TRBD2 TRBJ2-2 many TRBV29-1 15 TGCAGCGTTGTGACTAGCGGGGTGAACACCGGGGAGCTGTTTTTT CSVVTSGVNTGELFF
. TRBJ2-5 few TRBV4-2 18 TGTGCCAGCAGCCAAGCCGGAGGGGGTGGTGGGATCCAAGAGACCCAGTACTTC CASSQAGGGGGIQETQYF
TRBD2 TRBJ2-2 few TRBV7-2 16 TGTGCCAGCAGCCCCCAAGCGGGGATGAACACCGGGGAGCTGTTTTTT CASSPQAGMNTGELFF
. TRBJ1-5 few TRBV9 14 TGTGCCAGCAGCGTAACATACAGAGATCAGCCCCAGCATTTT CASSVTYRDQPQHF